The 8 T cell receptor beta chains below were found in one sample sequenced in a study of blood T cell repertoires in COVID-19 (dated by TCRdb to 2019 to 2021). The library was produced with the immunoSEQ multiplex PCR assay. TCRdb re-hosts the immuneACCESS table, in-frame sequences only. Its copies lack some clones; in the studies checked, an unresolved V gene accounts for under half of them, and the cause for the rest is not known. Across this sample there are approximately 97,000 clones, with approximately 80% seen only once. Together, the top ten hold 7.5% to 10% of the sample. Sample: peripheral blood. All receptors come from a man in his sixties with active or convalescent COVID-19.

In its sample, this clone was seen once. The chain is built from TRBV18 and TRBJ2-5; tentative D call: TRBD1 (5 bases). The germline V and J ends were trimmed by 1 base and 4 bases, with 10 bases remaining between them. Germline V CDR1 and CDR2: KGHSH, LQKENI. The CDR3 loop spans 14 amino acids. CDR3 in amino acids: CASSPLPRAETQYF. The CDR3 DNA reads TGTGCCAGCTCACCACTTCCCAGGGCAGAGACCCAGTACTTC.

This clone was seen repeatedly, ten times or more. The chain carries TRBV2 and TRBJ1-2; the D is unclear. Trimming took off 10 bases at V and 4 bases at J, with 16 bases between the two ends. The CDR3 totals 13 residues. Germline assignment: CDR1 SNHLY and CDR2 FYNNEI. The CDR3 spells CATVMGQAYGYTF. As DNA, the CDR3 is TGTGCCACCGTCATGGGTCAGGCCTATGGCTACACCTTC. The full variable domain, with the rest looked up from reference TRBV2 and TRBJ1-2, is EPEVTQTPSHQVTQMGQEVILRCVPISNHLYFYWYRQILGQKVEFLVSFYNNEISEKSEIFDDQFSVERPDGSNFTLKIRSTKLEDSAMYFCATVMGQAYGYTFGSGTRLTVV.

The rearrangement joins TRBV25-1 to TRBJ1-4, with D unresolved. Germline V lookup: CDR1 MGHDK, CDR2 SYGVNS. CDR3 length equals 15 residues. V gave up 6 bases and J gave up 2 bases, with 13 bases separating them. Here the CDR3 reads CASSTGTLTNEKLFF. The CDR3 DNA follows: TGTGCCAGCAGCACGGGAACTCTTACTAATGAAAAACTGTTTTTT. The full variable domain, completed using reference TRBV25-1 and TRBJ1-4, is EADIYQTPRYLVIGTGKKITLECSQTMGHDKMYWYQQDPGMELHLIHYSYGVNSTEKGDLSSESTVSRIRTEHFPLTLESARPSHTSQYLCASSTGTLTNEKLFFGSGTQLSVL.

The CDR3 region is CASSDATGIGDTEAFF. DNA for the CDR3: TGTGCCAGCAGCGACGCAACGGGGATTGGGGACACTGAAGCTTTCTTT. The chain combines TRBV9 with TRBJ1-1; no definite D call. The CDR3 spans 16 residues. CDR1 SGDLS and CDR2 YYNGEE come from the germline V gene. V lost 3 bases, J lost 3 bases, and 18 bases lay in between.

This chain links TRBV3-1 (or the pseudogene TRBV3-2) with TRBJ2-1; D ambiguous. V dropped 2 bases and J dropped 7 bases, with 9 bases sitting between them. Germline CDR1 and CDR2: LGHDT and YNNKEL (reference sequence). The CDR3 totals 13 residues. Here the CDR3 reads CASSQPLRNEQFF. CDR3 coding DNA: TGTGCCAGCAGCCAACCCCTGAGAAATGAGCAGTTCTTC.

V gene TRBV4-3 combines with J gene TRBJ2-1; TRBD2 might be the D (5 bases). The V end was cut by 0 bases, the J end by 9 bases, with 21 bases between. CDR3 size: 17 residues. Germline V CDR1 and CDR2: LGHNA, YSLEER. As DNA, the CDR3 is TGCGCCAGCAGCCAAGATCGCCGGACTCCCGGGATAGGTGAGCAGTTCTTC. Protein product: CASSQDRRTPGIGEQFF.

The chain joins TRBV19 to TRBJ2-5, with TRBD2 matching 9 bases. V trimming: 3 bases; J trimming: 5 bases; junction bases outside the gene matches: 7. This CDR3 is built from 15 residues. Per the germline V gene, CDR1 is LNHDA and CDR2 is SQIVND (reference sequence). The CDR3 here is CASSMGSGRGETQYF. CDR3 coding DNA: TGTGCCAGTAGTATGGGTAGCGGGAGAGGCGAGACCCAGTACTTC.

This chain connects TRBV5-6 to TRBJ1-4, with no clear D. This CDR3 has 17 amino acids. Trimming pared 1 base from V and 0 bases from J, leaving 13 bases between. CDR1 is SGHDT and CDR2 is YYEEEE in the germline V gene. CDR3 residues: CASSLLENPATNEKLFF. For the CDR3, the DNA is TGTGCCAGCAGCTTGCTGGAGAACCCGGCAACTAATGAAAAACTGTTTTTT.